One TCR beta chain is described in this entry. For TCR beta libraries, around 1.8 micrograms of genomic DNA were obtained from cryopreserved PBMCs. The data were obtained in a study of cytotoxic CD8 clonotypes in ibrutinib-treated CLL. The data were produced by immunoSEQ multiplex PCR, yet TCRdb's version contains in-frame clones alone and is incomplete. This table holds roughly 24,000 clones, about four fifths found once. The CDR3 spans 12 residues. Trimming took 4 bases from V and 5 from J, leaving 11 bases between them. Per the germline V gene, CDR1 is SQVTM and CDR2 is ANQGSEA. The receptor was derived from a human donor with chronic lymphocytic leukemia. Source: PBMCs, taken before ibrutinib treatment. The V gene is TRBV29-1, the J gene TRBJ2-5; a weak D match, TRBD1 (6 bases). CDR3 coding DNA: TGCAGCGTTGGAGGGGGAGTCGAGACCCAGTACTTC. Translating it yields CSVGGGVETQYF.